This section outlines one T cell receptor (beta chain) sequence together with its context. Its antigen is undetermined. V was pared by 5 bases and J by 1 base, with 6 bases between. The germline V gene encodes CDR1 GTSNPN and CDR2 SVGIG (reference sequence). The CDR3 length is 13 residues. The sample belongs to a study of cytomegalovirus exposure and HLA in healthy donors. Study-wide findings and caveats: Most of the TCR beta V segments (in an earlier analysis) were productive either about 87% or about 30% of the time. Later analysis associated a missense DCLRE1C variant with TCR beta V- and J-gene trimming. Accurate HLA-A and HLA-B prediction from TCR beta sequences was reported for most subjects.

PCR employed 60 Vbeta and 13 Jbeta primers. Libraries were prepared by immunoSEQ multiplex PCR; TCRdb keeps only in-frame clonotypes and omits some of them. The sample includes some 190,000 clones, roughly 73% of them seen just once. This TCR derives from a woman in her 30s in good health and CMV-seropositive. The chain recombines TRBV30 with TRBJ2-6; D perhaps matches TRBD1 (6 bases). The sample taken for sequencing was PBMCs. This CDR3 is CAWQGSGANVLTF. CDR3 nucleotide sequence: TGTGCCTGGCAGGGGTCTGGGGCCAACGTCCTGACTTTC. Drawing the rest from reference TRBV30 and TRBJ2-6, the complete variable domain is SQTIHQWPATLVQPVGSPLSLECTVEGTSNPNLYWYRQAAGRGLQLLFYSVGIGQISSEVPQNLSASRPQDRQFILSSKKLLLSDSGFYLCAWQGSGANVLTFGAGSRLTVL.